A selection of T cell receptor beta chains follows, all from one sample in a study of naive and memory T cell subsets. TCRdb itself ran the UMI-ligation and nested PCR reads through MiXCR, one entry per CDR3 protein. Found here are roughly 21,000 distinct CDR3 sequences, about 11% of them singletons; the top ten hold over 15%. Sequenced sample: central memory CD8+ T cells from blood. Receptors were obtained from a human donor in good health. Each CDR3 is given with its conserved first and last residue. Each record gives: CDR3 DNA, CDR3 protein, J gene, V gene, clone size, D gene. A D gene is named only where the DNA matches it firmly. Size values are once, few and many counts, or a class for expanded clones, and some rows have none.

TGTGCCAGTAGTATTGCGGGAGGGCCGGGTGAGCAGTTCTTC | CASSIAGGPGEQFF | TRBJ2-1 | TRBV19 | many | TRBD2
TGTGCCAGCAGCTTAGGTCAAGCGGGGCTCCACACCGGGGAGCTGTTTTTT | CASSLGQAGLHTGELFF | TRBJ2-2 | TRBV13 | many | TRBD2
TGTGCCAGCAGCTGGGACAGAAACTCTGGGGCCAACGTCCTGACTTTC | CASSWDRNSGANVLTF | TRBJ2-6 | TRBV7-9 | many | TRBD1
TGTGCCAGCAGTCGGGACGAAAACTCTGGGGCCAACGTCCTGACTTTC | CASSRDENSGANVLTF | TRBJ2-6 | TRBV6-2/TRBV6-3 | few | NA
TGTGCCAGCAGCCAAGCCAGCGGATTCTACAATGAGCAGTTCTTC | CASSQASGFYNEQFF | TRBJ2-1 | TRBV3-2 | NA | NA
TGTGCCAGCAGCCCCCCGGGGAGACCAACTAATGAAAAACTGTTTTTT | CASSPPGRPTNEKLFF | TRBJ1-4 | TRBV25-1 | NA | NA
TGTGCCAGCACATCGGGACAGTCAGCCTCTGGGGCCAACGTCCTGACTTTC | CASTSGQSASGANVLTF | TRBJ2-6 | TRBV25-1 | many | TRBD1
TGTGCCAGCAGCTTGGGAGGCCGGGAGAGGAGAACAGATACGCAGTATTTT | CASSLGGRERRTDTQYF | TRBJ2-3 | TRBV5-6 | NA | NA
TGCAGCGTTGACGGCCTAGCGGGAGTGAAGATGGGGAATGAGCAGTTCTTC | CSVDGLAGVKMGNEQFF | TRBJ2-1 | TRBV29-1 | NA | TRBD2
TGTGCCAGCAGCACGAGCCCGGGACGCAGCTCCTACGAGCAGTACTTC | CASSTSPGRSSYEQYF | TRBJ2-7 | TRBV5-5 | NA | NA
TGCAGTATCACTAGCGGGAGTTACAATGAGCAGTTCTTC | CSITSGSYNEQFF | TRBJ2-1 | TRBV11-1 | once | TRBD2
TGCAGCGTCCCCGGGAGAGGGTTGTCCGAGCAGTACTTC | CSVPGRGLSEQYF | TRBJ2-7 | TRBV29-1 | many | NA
TGTGCCAGCAAACAGACAGGGGACCCCACAGATACGCAGTATTTT | CASKQTGDPTDTQYF | TRBJ2-3 | TRBV27 | NA | TRBD1
TGTGCCAGCAGTTACTCTCCTATGACAGGGCCCGGGAGCTACACCTTC | CASSYSPMTGPGSYTF | TRBJ1-2 | TRBV6-5 | many | TRBD1
TGTGCCAGCAGTTTAAGGGGACTAGCCCAGTACGAGCAGTACTTC | CASSLRGLAQYEQYF | TRBJ2-7 | TRBV27 | NA | TRBD2
TGTGCCAGCAGTCATGGACTAGCGGAACAAGAGACCCAGTACTTC | CASSHGLAEQETQYF | TRBJ2-5 | TRBV28 | few | TRBD2
TGTGCCAGCAGCATCCAGGGGGGCGCGAATTCACCCCTCCACTTT | CASSIQGGANSPLHF | TRBJ1-6 | TRBV5-4 | few | TRBD1
TGTGCCAGCAGCGTAGATCTAGGGCTCCGGGAGCAGTACTTC | CASSVDLGLREQYF | TRBJ2-7 | TRBV9 | many | NA
TGTGCCAGCAGCTCTAAACGGGGGGGCTACGAGCAGTACTTC | CASSSKRGGYEQYF | TRBJ2-7 | TRBV11-2 | many | TRBD2
TGCAGCGTTCGAACGGGACAGGGGGAAAACGAGCAGTACTTC | CSVRTGQGENEQYF | TRBJ2-7 | TRBV29-1 | NA | TRBD1
TGCAGCGTTGAAGGGGGGGCTGGTTACGAGCAGTACTTC | CSVEGGAGYEQYF | TRBJ2-7 | TRBV29-1 | few | NA
TGTGCCAGCAGCCAAGAGCTTAGCGGGAGCTCCTACGAGCAGTACTTC | CASSQELSGSSYEQYF | TRBJ2-7 | TRBV4-2 | NA | TRBD2
TGCAGCGTTGATACGGGTGACGAGGGTGGCTACACCTTC | CSVDTGDEGGYTF | TRBJ1-2 | TRBV29-1 | many | NA
TGTGCCAGCAGTTTATTATCTCACTGGACTAGCGGGAGGGAAAGGCAGTTCTTC | CASSLLSHWTSGRERQFF | TRBJ2-1 | TRBV28 | NA | TRBD2
TGTGCCAGCAGTGAAGAGTGGGTGGTGGTAGATACGCAGTATTTT | CASSEEWVVVDTQYF | TRBJ2-3 | TRBV6-1 | many | NA
TGTGCCACCAGTGATTTGGACAGCTCCCAGGATGAGCAGTTCTTC | CATSDLDSSQDEQFF | TRBJ2-1 | TRBV24-1 | few | NA
TGTGCCAGCAGCCAAGAAGCCAAGATCTCCTATAATTCACCCCTCCACTTT | CASSQEAKISYNSPLHF | TRBJ1-6 | TRBV4-2 | many | NA
TGTGCCAGCAGTTTATTTGGTCAGGGGGCGTCCTACAATGAGCAGTTCTTC | CASSLFGQGASYNEQFF | TRBJ2-1 | TRBV27 | few | TRBD1
TGTGGCTCGGGACCGTCCTACAATGAGCAGTTCTTC | CGSGPSYNEQFF | TRBJ2-1 | TRBV12-3/TRBV12-4 | few | NA
TGTGCCAGCAGAGGGACAGTCCGTAATAGCAATCAGCCCCAGCATTTT | CASRGTVRNSNQPQHF | TRBJ1-5 | TRBV2 | few | TRBD1
TGTGCCAGCAGTTTATGGCAGGGCAATTCACCCCTCCACTTT | CASSLWQGNSPLHF | TRBJ1-6 | TRBV27 | few | NA
TGCGCCAGCAGCATTAGACAGGGGCGCTTAACTGAAGCTTTCTTT | CASSIRQGRLTEAFF | TRBJ1-1 | TRBV5-1 | few | TRBD1
TGTGCCAGCGCTCGAAGTAACGGGAATGAGCAGTTCTTC | CASARSNGNEQFF | TRBJ2-1 | TRBV28 | few | NA
TGTGCCAGCAGCGCCGATAGCGGGGCGTCCACAGATACGCAGTATTTT | CASSADSGASTDTQYF | TRBJ2-3 | TRBV9 | NA | TRBD2
TGTGCCAGCAGTTTCGGTGGGAGGGTACAAGAGACCCAGTACTTC | CASSFGGRVQETQYF | TRBJ2-5 | TRBV27 | few | TRBD2
TGTGCCACCAGTGAGCACAGGGGAGCGAAGTTCTTC | CATSEHRGAKFF | TRBJ2-1 | TRBV24-1 | many | TRBD1
TGCGCCAGCCGTCTAGCGGGGCCCACCGGGGAGCTGTTTTTT | CASRLAGPTGELFF | TRBJ2-2 | TRBV10-2 | few | TRBD2
TGTGCCAGCAGCATCGGGACCTCCTACGAGCAGTACTTC | CASSIGTSYEQYF | TRBJ2-7 | TRBV12-3/TRBV12-4 | few | NA
TGTGCCAGCAGTATCGGGCCTGCTAATAATTCACCCCTCCACTTT | CASSIGPANNSPLHF | TRBJ1-6 | TRBV27 | medium-sized | NA
TGTGCCAGCAGACAAGCGGGAGGGTCCTACAATGAGCAGTTCTTC | CASRQAGGSYNEQFF | TRBJ2-1 | TRBV3-1 | NA | TRBD2
TGTGCCAGCAGCTTGGGGTTCTCCTACGAGCAGTACTTC | CASSLGFSYEQYF | TRBJ2-7 | TRBV7-8 | many | NA
TGTGCCAGCAGTGTTAAGGCCTCCTACGAGCAGTACTTC | CASSVKASYEQYF | TRBJ2-7 | TRBV7-9 | few | NA
TGTGCCAGCAGTCCGGGCGGGAGGGCAGAGACCCAGTACTTC | CASSPGGRAETQYF | TRBJ2-5 | TRBV6-2/TRBV6-3 | many | TRBD2
TGCAGTGCTAGAGCTTCCGGCCAGGGCACAGATACGCAGTATTTT | CSARASGQGTDTQYF | TRBJ2-3 | TRBV20-1 | NA | NA
TGTGCCAGCTCGGGAGTCAGCTCCTACGAGCAGTACTTC | CASSGVSSYEQYF | TRBJ2-7 | TRBV7-8 | NA | NA
TGTGCCACCAGTGAACGCTTCGACCGCCAGGGTAGGAACTCTGGGGCCAACGTCCTGACTTTC | CATSERFDRQGRNSGANVLTF | TRBJ2-6 | TRBV24-1 | many | NA
TGTGCCATCAGTGAGTGGGAGACTAGAGAGTCCGGGGAGCTGTTTTTT | CAISEWETRESGELFF | TRBJ2-2 | TRBV10-3 | few | NA
TGTGCCAGCAGTCCGGGGACAGCTAACACTGAAGCTTTCTTT | CASSPGTANTEAFF | TRBJ1-1 | TRBV27 | few | TRBD1
TGTGCCAGCAGCACGGCGGGAGTTATCACCGGGGAGCTGTTTTTT | CASSTAGVITGELFF | TRBJ2-2 | TRBV14 | few | TRBD2
TGCAGTGCTCTCGAGTGGGGCTACGAGCAGTACTTC | CSALEWGYEQYF | TRBJ2-7 | TRBV20-1 | few | NA